This TCR beta chain comes out of a study of lymphopenia after photon versus proton radiotherapy. The study, taken as a whole, reports: In patients who died, overall survival fell as post-nadir TCR diversity dropped more. Post-nadir diversity loss with photons came from oligoclonal expansion, particularly CD8+ Temra cells. Under photons, naive T cells and diversity fell while effector/memory populations rose.

Clones were read by immunoSEQ multiplex PCR, and TCRdb kept only the in-frame ones, dropping some. The sample has roughly 76,000 clones; around 90% are singletons. With regard to this clone: Its matching antigen is unknown.

The germline V gene encodes CDR1 LNHDA and CDR2 SQIVND (reference sequence). V was clipped by 3 bases and J by 1 base; unmatched bases: 12. The CDR3 runs 19 residues. The source material was peripheral blood, sampled from a patient treated with photon-based radiotherapy. This receptor was taken from a middle-aged woman with cholangiocarcinoma. This chain uses TRBV19 with TRBJ2-6; 7 nucleotides match TRBD2. The CDR3 coding sequence is TGTGCCAGTAGTATTACCCTGGGGAGGGAGCTGTCTGGGGCCAACGTCCTGACTTTC. Translating gives CASSITLGRELSGANVLTF.